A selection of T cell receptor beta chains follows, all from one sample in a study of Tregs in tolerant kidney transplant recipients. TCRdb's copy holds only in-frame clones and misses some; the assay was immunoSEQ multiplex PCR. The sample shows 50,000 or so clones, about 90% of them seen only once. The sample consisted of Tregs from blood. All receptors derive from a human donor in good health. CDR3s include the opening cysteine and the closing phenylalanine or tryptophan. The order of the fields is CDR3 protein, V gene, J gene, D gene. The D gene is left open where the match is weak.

CASSTDGSTYEQYF,TRBV5-1,TRBJ2-7,.
CASSFMGGVTNEKLFF,TRBV5-6,TRBJ1-4,.
CASSFVPGQTYEQYF,TRBV5-5,TRBJ2-7,TRBD1
CASAGNTDTQYF,TRBV6-1,TRBJ2-3,.
CASSVEGRNYGYTF,TRBV9,TRBJ1-2,.
CASSFLGQPYEQYF,TRBV5-6,TRBJ2-7,TRBD1
CASSFGLRGNTEAFF,TRBV7-2,TRBJ1-1,.
CASSDPVEANEKLFF,TRBV25-1,TRBJ1-4,.
CASSPSGKLFF,TRBV18,TRBJ1-4,.
CASSRSGNRGEQYF,TRBV11-1,TRBJ2-7,TRBD2
CASSPQQGPYEQYF,TRBV18,TRBJ2-7,.
CASSGNRGLSYGYTF,TRBV5-1,TRBJ1-2,TRBD1
CASSQDRSGETQYF,TRBV4-2,TRBJ2-5,.
CASSLGDEQFF,TRBV12-1,TRBJ2-1,.
CASSLDRRSGEQFF,TRBV11-2,TRBJ2-1,.
CASSRTGVEEKLFF,TRBV14,TRBJ1-4,TRBD1
CASSRLAGTDTQYF,TRBV18,TRBJ2-3,.
CASSQYTLNTGELFF,TRBV14,TRBJ2-2,.